The clone carrying this T cell receptor (beta chain) was recorded many times. Its antigen is unidentified. One junction end disagrees with the germline gene, perhaps due to a read error. This sample stems from a study of tumor-infiltrating lymphocytes in primary liver carcinoma. About the study: The study enrolled male and female patients aged 30 to 69 years. There were tumors of stage T1-T3 N0M0, each 4.2 to 10 cm across. Study-level points and caveats: Because the samples were bulk unsorted, the study did not compare CD4+ and CD8+ repertoires.

TCR beta cDNA was prepared out of roughly 500 ng total RNA by means of a constant-region primer. Three nested multiplex PCR rounds of slightly modified ARM-PCR generated TCR beta libraries. The first two PCR rounds, roughly 10 cycles each, used TRBV1-TRBV30 forward primers and a C-beta reverse primer. Each CDR3 protein is one row after TCRdb ran MiXCR on the multiplex PCR reads. This sample has about 320,000 distinct CDR3 sequences; 50% to 70% occur once, and the top ten carry more than 8.5%. The CDR3 runs to 12 residues. Germline V gene lookup returns CDR1 SQVTM and CDR2 ANQGSEA. Unsorted whole blood yielded blood RNA, and germline DNA was extracted as well. It was before surgery that approximately 4 milliliters of peripheral blood were collected.

The sequenced sample was peripheral blood. The V and J genes are TRBV29-1 and TRBJ1-1, with a tentative D call TRBD1 (6 bases). This sequence originates from a man between 40 and 49 years old with primary liver carcinoma and hepatitis B virus infection. The DNA for the CDR3 is TGCAGCGTGGAAGGGGGGCTCGCTGAAGCTTTCTTT. Translation gives CSVEGGLAEAFF.